The sequence of this T cell receptor (beta chain) was determined in a study of tumor-infiltrating lymphocytes in primary liver carcinoma. The overall study: The tumors ranged from roughly 4.2 to 11 cm across and fell within stage T1-T3 N0M0. Each sample had roughly 3.5 to 7.13 million productive TCRbeta reads regardless of tissue type.

Co-extraction of both nucleic acids (RNA and DNA) used roughly 20-33 mg of unsorted bulk tissue. Germline V lookup: CDR1 ENHRY, CDR2 SYGVKD. The CDR3 contains 12 residues. V was cut by 3 bases and J by 2 bases, with 4 bases left in between. TCR beta cDNA came from approximately 0.55 ug total RNA, primed with a constant-region primer. The TCR beta library was amplified through three nested multiplex PCR rounds in a modified ARM-PCR procedure. It was with TRBV1-TRBV30 forward primers and a C-beta reverse primer that the first two PCR rounds were run, at 10 to 11 cycles each. One entry per CDR3 protein, called by TCRdb with MiXCR from the multiplex PCR reads. The data contain over 25,000 distinct CDR3 sequences, over 60% of them singletons.

The sample taken for sequencing was liver tumor tissue from sampling region 3. Documented subset: tumor region T3, left-lateral pole. This TCR came from a man aged 35 to 55 with primary liver carcinoma and hepatitis B virus infection. The rearrangement uses TRBV10-3 and TRBJ1-2; no definite D call. The CDR3 loop is CAISDRNYGYTF. Written as DNA, the CDR3 is TGTGCCATCAGTGACAGAAACTATGGCTACACCTTC.